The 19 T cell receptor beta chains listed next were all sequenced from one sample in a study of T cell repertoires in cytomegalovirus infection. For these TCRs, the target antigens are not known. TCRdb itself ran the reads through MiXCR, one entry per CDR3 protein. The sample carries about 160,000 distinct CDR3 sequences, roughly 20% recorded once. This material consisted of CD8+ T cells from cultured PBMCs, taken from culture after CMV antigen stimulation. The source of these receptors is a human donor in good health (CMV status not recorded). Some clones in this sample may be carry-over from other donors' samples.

CDR3 amino acids: CASSLVGQGNYQPQHF. As DNA, the CDR3 is TGTGCCAGCAGCCTGGTCGGACAGGGTAACTATCAGCCCCAGCATTTT. This sequence joins TRBV7-2 and TRBJ1-5; 8 bases fit TRBD1. Germline CDR1 reads SGHTA; CDR2 reads FQGNSA. The CDR3 runs to 16 residues. The J segment lost 5 bases and the V segment lost 5 bases, leaving 11 bases of the junction unmatched. The full variable domain, in which reference TRBV7-2 and TRBJ1-5 provide the parts outside the CDR3, is GAGVSQSPSNKVTEKGKDVELRCDPISGHTALYWYRQSLGQGLEFLIYFQGNSAPDKSGLPSDRFSAERTGGSVSTLTIQRTQQEDSAVYLCASSLVGQGNYQPQHFGDGTRLSIL.

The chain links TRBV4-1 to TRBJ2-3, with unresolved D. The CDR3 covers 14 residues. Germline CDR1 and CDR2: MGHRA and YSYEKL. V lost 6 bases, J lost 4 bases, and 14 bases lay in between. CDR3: CASSPSRIADTQYF. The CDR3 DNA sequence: TGCGCCAGCAGTCCATCAAGGATTGCAGATACGCAGTATTTT.

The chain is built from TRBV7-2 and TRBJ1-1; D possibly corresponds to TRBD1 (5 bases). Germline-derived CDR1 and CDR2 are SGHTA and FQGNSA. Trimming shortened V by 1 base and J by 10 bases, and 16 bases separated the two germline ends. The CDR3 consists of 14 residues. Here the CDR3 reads CASSLVSRDPGAFF. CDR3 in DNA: TGTGCCAGCAGCTTAGTTTCTAGGGACCCAGGAGCTTTCTTT.

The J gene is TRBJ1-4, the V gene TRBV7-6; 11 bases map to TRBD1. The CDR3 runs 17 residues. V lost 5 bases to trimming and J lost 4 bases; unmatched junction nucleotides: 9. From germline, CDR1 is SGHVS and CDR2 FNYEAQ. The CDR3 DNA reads TGTGCCAGCAGCCCCGGGACAGGGGGAGAGAGTAATGAAAAACTGTTTTTT. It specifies CASSPGTGGESNEKLFF.

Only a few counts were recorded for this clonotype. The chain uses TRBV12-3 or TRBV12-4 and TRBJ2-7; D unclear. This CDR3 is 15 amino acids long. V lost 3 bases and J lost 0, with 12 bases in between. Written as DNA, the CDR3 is TGTGCCAGCAGTTTTATGGCCGGAAGCTCCTACGAGCAGTACTTC. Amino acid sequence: CASSFMAGSSYEQYF.

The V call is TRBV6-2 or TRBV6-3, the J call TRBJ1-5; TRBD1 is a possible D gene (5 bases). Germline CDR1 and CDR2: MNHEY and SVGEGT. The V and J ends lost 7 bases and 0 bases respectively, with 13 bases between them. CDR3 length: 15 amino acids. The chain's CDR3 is CASTTRGHSNQPQHF. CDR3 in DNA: TGTGCCAGCACCACACGGGGCCATAGCAATCAGCCCCAGCATTTT.

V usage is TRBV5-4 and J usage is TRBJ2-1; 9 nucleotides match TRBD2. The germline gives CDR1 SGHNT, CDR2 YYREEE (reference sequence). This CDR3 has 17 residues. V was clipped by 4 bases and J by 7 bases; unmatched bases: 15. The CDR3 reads CASSAPVEAGGRNEQFF. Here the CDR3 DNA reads TGTGCCAGCAGCGCCCCCGTGGAAGCGGGGGGTAGGAATGAGCAGTTCTTC.

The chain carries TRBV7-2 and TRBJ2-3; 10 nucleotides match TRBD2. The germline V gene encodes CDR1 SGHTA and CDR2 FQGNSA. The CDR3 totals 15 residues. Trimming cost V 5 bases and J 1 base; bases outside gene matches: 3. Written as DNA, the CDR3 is TGTGCCAGCAGCGCCCTAGCGGGAGGCACAGATACGCAGTATTTT. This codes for CASSALAGGTDTQYF.

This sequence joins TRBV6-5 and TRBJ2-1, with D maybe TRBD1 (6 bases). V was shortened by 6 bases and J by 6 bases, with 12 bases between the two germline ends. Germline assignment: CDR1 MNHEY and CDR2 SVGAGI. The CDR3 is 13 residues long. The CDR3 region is CASSQGLSNEQFF. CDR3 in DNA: TGTGCCAGCAGCCAGGGGTTAAGCAATGAGCAGTTCTTC.

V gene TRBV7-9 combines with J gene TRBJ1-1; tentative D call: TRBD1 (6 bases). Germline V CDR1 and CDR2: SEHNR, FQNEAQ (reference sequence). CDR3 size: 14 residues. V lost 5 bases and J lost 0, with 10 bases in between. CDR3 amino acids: CASSRTDMNTEAFF. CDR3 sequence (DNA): TGTGCCAGCAGCCGGACAGACATGAACACTGAAGCTTTCTTT.

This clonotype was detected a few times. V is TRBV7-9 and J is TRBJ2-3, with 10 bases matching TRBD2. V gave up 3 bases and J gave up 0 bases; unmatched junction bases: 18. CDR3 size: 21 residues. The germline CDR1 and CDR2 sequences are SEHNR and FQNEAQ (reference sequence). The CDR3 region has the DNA TGTGCCAGCAGCTTCCTGCCCCCTCGGGAGCGGGGGGGATGGAGCACAGATACGCAGTATTTT. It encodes CASSFLPPRERGGWSTDTQYF. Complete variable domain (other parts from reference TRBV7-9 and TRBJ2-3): DTGVSQNPRHKITKRGQNVTFRCDPISEHNRLYWYRQTLGQGPEFLTYFQNEAQLEKSRLLSDRFSAERPKGSFSTLEIQRTEQGDSAMYLCASSFLPPRERGGWSTDTQYFGPGTRLTVL.

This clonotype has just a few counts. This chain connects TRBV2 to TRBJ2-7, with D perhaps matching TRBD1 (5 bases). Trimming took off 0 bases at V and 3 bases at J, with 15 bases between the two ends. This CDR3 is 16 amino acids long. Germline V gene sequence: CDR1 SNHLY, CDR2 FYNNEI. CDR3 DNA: TGTGCCAGCAGTGAAGCAGAGGACAAGATGGGCTACGAGCAGTACTTC. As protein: CASSEAEDKMGYEQYF. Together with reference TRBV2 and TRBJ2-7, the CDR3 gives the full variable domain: EPEVTQTPSHQVTQMGQEVILRCVPISNHLYFYWYRQILGQKVEFLVSFYNNEISEKSEIFDDQFSVERPDGSNFTLKIRSTKLEDSAMYFCASSEAEDKMGYEQYFGPGTRLTVT.

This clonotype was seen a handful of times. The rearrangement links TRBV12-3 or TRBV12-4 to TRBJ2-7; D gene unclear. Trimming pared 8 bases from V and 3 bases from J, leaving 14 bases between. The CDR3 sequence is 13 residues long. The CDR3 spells CASSSGGVYEQYF. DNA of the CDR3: TGTGCCAGCTCCTCGGGTGGCGTCTACGAGCAGTACTTC.

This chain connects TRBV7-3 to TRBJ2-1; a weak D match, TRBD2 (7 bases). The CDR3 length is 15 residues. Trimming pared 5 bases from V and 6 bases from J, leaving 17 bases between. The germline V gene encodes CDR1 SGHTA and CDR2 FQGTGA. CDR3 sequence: CASSRILGGANEQFF. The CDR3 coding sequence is TGTGCCAGCAGCCGCATTTTAGGGGGGGCCAATGAGCAGTTCTTC.

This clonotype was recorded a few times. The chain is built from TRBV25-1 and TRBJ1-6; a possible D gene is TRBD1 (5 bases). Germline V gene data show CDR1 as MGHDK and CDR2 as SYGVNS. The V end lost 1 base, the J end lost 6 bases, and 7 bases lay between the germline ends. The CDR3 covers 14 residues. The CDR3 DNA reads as TGTGCCAGCAGTGAATTAGACAGTAATTCACCCCTCCACTTT. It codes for CASSELDSNSPLHF.

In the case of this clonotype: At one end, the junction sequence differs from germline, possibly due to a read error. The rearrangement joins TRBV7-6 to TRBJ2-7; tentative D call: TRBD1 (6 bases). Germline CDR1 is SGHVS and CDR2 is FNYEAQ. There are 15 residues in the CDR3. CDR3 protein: CAISLVTRGEGEQYF. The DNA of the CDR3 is TGTGCCATCAGCTTAGTAACCAGGGGAGAGGGCGAGCAGTACTTC.

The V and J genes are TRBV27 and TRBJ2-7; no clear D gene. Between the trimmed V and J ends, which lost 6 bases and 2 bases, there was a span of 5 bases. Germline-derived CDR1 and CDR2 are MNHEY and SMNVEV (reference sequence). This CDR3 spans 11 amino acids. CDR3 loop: CASRSTYEQYF. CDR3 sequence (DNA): TGTGCCAGCAGATCGACCTACGAGCAGTACTTC.

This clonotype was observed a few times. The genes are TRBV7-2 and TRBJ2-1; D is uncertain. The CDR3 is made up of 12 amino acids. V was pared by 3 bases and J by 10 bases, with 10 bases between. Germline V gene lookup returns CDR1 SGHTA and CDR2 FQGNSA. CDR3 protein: CASSFGPLEQFF. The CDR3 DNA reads TGTGCCAGCAGCTTCGGGCCCCTGGAGCAGTTCTTC.

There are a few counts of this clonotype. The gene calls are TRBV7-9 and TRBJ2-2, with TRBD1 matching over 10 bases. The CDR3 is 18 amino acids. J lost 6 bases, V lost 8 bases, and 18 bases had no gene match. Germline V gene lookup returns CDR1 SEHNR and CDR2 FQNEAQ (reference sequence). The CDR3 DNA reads TGTGCCAGCTCCGCGTACTCCGGGACAGGGGAATGGGCCGGGGAGCTGTTTTTT. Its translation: CASSAYSGTGEWAGELFF.